One TCR beta chain is described in this entry. The source of the sample is a study of shared clonotypes between healthy human individuals. Measured with immunoSEQ multiplex PCR; TCRdb has only the in-frame clones, and not every one. Among about 800,000 clones listed, 95% to 97% were seen once. CD45RO negativity and positive selection for CCR7 defined naive CD8 cells, a population that excluded terminally differentiated effector memory CD45RA+ cells. The sequenced material came from naive CD8+ T cells sorted from blood. The TCR was taken from a man under 40 in good health.

CDR3 loop: CASLRSTNYGYTF. CDR3 coding DNA: TGTGCCAGCCTCCGTTCGACCAACTATGGCTACACCTTC. The chain carries TRBV6-6 and TRBJ1-2, with D unresolved. Trimming shortened V by 8 bases and J by 2 bases, and 12 bases separated the two germline ends. Germline V gives CDR1 MNHNY, CDR2 SVGAGI (reference sequence). The CDR3 is 13 amino acids.